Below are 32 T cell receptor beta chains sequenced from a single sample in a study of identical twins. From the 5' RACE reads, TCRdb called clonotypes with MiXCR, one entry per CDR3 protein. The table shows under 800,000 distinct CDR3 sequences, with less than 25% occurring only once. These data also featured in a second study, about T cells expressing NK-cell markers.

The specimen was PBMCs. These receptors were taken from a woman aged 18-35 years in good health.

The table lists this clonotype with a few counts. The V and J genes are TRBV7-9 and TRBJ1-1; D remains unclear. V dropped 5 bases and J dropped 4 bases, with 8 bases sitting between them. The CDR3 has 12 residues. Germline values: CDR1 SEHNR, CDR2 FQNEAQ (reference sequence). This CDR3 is CASSNIGTEAFF. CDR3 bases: TGTGCCAGCAGCAATATAGGCACTGAAGCTTTCTTT.

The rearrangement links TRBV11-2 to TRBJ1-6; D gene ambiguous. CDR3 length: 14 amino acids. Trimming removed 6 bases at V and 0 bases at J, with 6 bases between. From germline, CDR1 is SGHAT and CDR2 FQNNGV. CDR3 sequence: CASRQSSYNSPLHF. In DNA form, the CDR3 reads TGTGCCAGCAGACAGAGCTCCTATAATTCACCCCTCCACTTT.

CDR3 coding DNA: TGCAGCGTCCGGGAAGGTACAGCTAGCTACACCTTC. This codes for CSVREGTASYTF. The rearrangement uses TRBV29-1 and TRBJ1-2; D is uncertain. Per germline, CDR1 SQVTM and CDR2 ANQGSEA. Trimming took 6 bases from V and 9 from J, leaving 17 bases between them. CDR3 length: 12 amino acids.

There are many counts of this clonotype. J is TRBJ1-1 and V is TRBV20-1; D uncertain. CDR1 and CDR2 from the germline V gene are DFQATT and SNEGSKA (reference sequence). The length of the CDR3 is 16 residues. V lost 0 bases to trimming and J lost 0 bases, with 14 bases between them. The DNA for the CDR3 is TGCAGTGCTAGAGATTCGGAAGGAGGATTGAACACTGAAGCTTTCTTT. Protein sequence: CSARDSEGGLNTEAFF.

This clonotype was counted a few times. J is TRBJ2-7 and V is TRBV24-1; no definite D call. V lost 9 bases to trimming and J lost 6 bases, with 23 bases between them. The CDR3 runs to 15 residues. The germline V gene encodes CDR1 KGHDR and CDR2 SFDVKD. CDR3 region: CATSDAKDPSGEQYF. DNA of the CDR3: TGTGCCACCTCGGACGCCAAAGATCCTTCCGGCGAGCAGTACTTC.

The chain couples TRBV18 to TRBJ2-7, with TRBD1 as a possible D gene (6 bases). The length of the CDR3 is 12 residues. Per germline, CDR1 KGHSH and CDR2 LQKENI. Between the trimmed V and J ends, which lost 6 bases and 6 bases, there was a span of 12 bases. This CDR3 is CASSVGALEQYF. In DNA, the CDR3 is TGTGCCAGCTCGGTGGGGGCCCTCGAGCAGTACTTC. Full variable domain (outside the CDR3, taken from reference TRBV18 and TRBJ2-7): NAGVMQNPRHLVRRRGQEARLRCSPMKGHSHVYWYRQLPEEGLKFMVYLQKENIIDESGMPKERFSAEFPKEGPSILRIQQVVRGDSAAYFCASSVGALEQYFGPGTRLTVT.

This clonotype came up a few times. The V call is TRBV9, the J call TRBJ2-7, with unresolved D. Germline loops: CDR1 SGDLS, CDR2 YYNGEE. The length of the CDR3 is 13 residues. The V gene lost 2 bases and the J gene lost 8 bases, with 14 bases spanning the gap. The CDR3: CASSVESSPQQYF. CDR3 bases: TGTGCCAGCAGCGTCGAGTCCTCCCCCCAGCAGTACTTC.

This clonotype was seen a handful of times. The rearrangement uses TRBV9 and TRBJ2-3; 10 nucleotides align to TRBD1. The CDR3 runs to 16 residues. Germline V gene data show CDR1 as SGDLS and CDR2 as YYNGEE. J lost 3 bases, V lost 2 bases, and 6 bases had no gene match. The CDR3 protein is CASSVLDRGKTDTQYF. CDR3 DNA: TGTGCCAGCAGCGTGTTGGACAGGGGGAAGACAGATACGCAGTATTTT.

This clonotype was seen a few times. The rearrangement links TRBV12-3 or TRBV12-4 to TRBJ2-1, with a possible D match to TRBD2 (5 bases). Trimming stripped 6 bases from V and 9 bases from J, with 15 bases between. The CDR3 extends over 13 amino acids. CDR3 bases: TGTGCCAGCAGCCGGGGTTTATTGGGTGAGCAGTTCTTC. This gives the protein CASSRGLLGEQFF.

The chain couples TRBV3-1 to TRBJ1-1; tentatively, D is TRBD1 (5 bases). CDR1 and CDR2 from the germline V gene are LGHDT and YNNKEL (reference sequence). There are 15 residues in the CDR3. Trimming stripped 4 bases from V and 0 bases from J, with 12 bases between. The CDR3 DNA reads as TGTGCCAGCAGCCGGGACCGACGCATGAACACTGAAGCTTTCTTT. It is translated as CASSRDRRMNTEAFF.

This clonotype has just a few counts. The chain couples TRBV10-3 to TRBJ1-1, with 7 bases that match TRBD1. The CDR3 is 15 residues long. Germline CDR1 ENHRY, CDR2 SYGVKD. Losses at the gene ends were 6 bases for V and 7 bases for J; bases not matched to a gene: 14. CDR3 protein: CAISGRGTVGSEAFF. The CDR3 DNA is TGTGCCATCAGCGGGAGGGGGACAGTTGGCAGTGAAGCTTTCTTT.

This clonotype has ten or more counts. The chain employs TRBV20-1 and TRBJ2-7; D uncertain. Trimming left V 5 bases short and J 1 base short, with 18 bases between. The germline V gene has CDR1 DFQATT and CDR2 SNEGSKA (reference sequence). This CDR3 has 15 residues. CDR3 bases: TGCAGTGCTCTACACCGTATGGGCAGGTCCTACGAGCAGTACTTC. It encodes CSALHRMGRSYEQYF.

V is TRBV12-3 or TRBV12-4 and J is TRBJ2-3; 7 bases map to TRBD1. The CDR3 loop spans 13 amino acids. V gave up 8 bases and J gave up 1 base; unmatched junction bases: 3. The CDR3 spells CASLGQGTDTQYF. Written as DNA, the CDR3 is TGTGCCAGCTTAGGACAGGGCACAGATACGCAGTATTTT.

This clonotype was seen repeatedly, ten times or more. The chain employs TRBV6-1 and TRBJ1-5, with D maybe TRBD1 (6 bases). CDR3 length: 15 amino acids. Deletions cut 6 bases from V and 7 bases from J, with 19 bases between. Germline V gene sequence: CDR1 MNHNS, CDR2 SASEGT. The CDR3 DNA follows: TGTGCCAGCAGCCTGGGACATCGGGTGGCGCAGCCCCAGCATTTT. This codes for CASSLGHRVAQPQHF.

CDR3 region: CASSYKMLYTGELFF. CDR3 in DNA: TGTGCCAGCAGTTACAAAATGTTGTACACCGGGGAGCTGTTTTTT. The chain employs TRBV6-2 or TRBV6-3 and TRBJ2-2, with D uncertain. The V and J ends lost 2 bases and 3 bases respectively, with 10 bases between them. The CDR3 covers 15 residues. The germline CDR1 and CDR2 sequences are MNHEY and SVGEGT.

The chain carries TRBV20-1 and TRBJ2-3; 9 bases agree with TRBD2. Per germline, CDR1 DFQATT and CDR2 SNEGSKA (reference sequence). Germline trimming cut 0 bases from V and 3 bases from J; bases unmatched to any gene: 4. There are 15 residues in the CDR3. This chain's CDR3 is CSARDGGRATDTQYF. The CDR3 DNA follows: TGCAGTGCTAGAGACGGCGGGAGGGCAACAGATACGCAGTATTTT.

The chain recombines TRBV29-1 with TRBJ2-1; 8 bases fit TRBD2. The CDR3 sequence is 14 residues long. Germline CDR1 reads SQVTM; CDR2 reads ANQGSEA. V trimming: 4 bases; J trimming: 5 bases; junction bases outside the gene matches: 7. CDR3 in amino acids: CSVANGRAHNEQFF. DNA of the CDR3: TGCAGCGTTGCCAACGGGAGGGCCCACAATGAGCAGTTCTTC.

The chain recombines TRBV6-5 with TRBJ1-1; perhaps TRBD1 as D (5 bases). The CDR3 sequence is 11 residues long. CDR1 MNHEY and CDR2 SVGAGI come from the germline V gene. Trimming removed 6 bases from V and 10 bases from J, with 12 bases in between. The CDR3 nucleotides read TGTGCCAGCAGCCAGGGTATGAGAGCTTTCTTT. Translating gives CASSQGMRAFF.

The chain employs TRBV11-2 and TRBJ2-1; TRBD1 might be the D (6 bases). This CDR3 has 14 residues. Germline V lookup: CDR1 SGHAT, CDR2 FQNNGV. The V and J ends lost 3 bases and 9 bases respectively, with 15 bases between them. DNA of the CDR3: TGTGCCAGCAGCTTGGAGTGGGCACAGGGTGAGCAGTTCTTC. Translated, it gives CASSLEWAQGEQFF.

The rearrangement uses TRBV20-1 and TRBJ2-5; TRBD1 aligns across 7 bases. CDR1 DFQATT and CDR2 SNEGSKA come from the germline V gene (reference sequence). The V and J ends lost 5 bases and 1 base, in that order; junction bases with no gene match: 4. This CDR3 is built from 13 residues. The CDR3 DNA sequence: TGCAGTGCTCACCGGGACAGCCAAGAGACCCAGTACTTC. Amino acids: CSAHRDSQETQYF.

CDR3 in amino acids: CASSQDTGHAFF. CDR3 coding DNA: TGTGCCAGCAGCCAAGATACAGGGCACGCTTTCTTT. The rearrangement joins TRBV4-2 to TRBJ1-1, with D possibly TRBD1 on 6 matching bases. There are 12 residues in the CDR3. Trimming took off 0 bases at V and 11 bases at J, with 10 bases between the two ends. CDR1 is LGHNA and CDR2 is YNFKEQ in the germline V gene.

CDR3 protein: CASIQGLAGAYNEQFF. CDR3 nucleotide sequence: TGTGCCAGCATCCAAGGACTAGCGGGAGCCTACAATGAGCAGTTCTTC. The chain carries TRBV5-5 and TRBJ2-1; 13 positions match TRBD2. The CDR3 sequence is 16 residues long. Germline CDR1 SGHKS, CDR2 YYEKEE (reference sequence). J gave up 2 bases and V 6 bases, and 5 bases lay outside the gene matches.

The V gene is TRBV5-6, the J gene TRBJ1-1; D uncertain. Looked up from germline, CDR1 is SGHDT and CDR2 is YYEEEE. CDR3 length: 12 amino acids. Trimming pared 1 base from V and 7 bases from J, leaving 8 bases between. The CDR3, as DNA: TGTGCCAGCAGCTTGTCTGCTTATGAAGCTTTCTTT. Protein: CASSLSAYEAFF.

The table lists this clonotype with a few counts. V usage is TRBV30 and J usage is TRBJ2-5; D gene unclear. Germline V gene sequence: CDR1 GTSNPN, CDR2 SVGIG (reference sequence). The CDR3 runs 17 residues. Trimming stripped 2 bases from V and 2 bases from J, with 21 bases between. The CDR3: CAWSSSELRKGQETQYF. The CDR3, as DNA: TGTGCCTGGAGTTCTTCGGAGCTGCGGAAGGGTCAAGAGACCCAGTACTTC.

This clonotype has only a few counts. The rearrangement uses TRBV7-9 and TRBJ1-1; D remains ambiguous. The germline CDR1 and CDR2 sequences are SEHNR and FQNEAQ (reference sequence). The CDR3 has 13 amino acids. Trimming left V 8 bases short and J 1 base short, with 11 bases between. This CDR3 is CASLPPGNTEAFF. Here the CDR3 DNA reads TGTGCCAGCCTCCCTCCTGGGAACACTGAAGCTTTCTTT. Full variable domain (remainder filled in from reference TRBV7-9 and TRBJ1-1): DTGVSQNPRHKITKRGQNVTFRCDPISEHNRLYWYRQTLGQGPEFLTYFQNEAQLEKSRLLSDRFSAERPKGSFSTLEIQRTEQGDSAMYLCASLPPGNTEAFFGQGTRLTVV.

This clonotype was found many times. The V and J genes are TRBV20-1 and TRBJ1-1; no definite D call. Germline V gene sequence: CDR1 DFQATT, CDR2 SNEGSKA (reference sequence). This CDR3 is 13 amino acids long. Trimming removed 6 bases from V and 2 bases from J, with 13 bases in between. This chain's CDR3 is CSAIAPVNTEAFF. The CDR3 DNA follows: TGCAGTGCGATAGCGCCGGTTAACACTGAAGCTTTCTTT.

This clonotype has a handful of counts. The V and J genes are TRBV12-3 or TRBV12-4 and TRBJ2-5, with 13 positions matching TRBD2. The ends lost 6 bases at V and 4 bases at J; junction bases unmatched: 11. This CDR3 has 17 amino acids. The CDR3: CASSPGLAGMSVETQYF. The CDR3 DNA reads TGTGCCAGCAGCCCGGGACTAGCGGGAATGTCTGTAGAGACCCAGTACTTC.

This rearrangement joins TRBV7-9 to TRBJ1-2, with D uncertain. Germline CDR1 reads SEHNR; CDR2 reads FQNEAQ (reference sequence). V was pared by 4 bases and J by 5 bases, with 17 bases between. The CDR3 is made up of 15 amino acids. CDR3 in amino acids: CASSSTSYLPYGYTF. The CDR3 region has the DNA TGTGCCAGCAGCTCCACCTCGTACCTACCGTATGGCTACACCTTC.

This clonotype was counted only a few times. The DNA of the CDR3 is TGTGCCACCAGTGAAGAGAGCACAGATACGCAGTATTTT. Protein: CATSEESTDTQYF. The chain uses TRBV24-1 and TRBJ2-3; D is undetermined. V dropped 4 bases and J dropped 0 bases, with 4 bases sitting between them. CDR3 size: 13 residues. CDR1 KGHDR and CDR2 SFDVKD come from the germline V gene.

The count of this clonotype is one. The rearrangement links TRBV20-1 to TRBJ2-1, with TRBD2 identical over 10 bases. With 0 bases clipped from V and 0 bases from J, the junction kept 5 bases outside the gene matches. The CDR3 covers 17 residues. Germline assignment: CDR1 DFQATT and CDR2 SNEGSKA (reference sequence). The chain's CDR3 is CSARDLAGANSYNEQFF. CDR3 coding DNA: TGCAGTGCTAGAGATCTAGCGGGAGCTAACTCCTACAATGAGCAGTTCTTC.

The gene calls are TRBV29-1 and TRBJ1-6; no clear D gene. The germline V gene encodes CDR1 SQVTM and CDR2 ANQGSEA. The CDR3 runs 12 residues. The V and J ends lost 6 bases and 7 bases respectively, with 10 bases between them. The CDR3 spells CSVRLGNSPLHF. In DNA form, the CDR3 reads TGCAGCGTCAGGTTGGGAAATTCACCCCTCCACTTT.

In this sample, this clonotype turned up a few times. CDR3 bases: TGCAGCGTCGGGGATCAGGGGTGGGGCAAACCCAATCCGGAGCAGTACTTC. Amino acid sequence: CSVGDQGWGKPNPEQYF. V and J are TRBV29-1 and TRBJ2-7, with D possibly being TRBD1 (6 bases). The CDR3 loop spans 17 amino acids. Per germline, CDR1 SQVTM and CDR2 ANQGSEA. V lost 6 bases and J 7 bases, leaving 31 bases between the germline ends.